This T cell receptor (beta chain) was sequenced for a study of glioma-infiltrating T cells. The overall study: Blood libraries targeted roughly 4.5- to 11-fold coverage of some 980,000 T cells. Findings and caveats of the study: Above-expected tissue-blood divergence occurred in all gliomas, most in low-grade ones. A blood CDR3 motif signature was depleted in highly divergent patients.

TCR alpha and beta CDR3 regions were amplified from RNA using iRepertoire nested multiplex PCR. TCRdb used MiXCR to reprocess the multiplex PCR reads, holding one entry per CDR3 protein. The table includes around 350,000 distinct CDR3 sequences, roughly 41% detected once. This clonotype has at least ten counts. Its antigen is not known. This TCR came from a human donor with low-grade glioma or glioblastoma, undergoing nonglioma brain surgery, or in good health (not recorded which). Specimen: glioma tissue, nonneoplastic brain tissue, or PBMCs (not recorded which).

The CDR3, as DNA: TGCAGTGCTAGACTTCCTCGGGACGTGAACACTGAAGCTTTCTTT. Translation gives CSARLPRDVNTEAFF. The chain couples TRBV20-1 to TRBJ1-1, with a weak D call TRBD1 (5 bases). The CDR3 is 15 amino acids. Germline V lookup: CDR1 DFQATT, CDR2 SNEGSKA (reference sequence). Trimming pared 2 bases from V and 0 bases from J, leaving 13 bases between.